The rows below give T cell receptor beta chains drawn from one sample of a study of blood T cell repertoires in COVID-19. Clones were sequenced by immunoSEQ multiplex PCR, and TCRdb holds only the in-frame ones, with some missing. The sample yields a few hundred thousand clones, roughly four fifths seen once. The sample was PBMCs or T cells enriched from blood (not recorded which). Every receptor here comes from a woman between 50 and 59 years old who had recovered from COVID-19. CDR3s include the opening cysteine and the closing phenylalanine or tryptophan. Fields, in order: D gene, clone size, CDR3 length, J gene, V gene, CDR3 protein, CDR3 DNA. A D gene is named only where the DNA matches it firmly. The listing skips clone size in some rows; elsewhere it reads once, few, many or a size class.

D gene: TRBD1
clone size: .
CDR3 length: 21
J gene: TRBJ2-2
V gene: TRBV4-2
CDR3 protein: CASSQDWRRGQGGSFAGELFF
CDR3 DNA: TGTGCCAGCAGCCAAGATTGGAGAAGGGGACAGGGTGGTTCGTTTGCCGGGGAGCTGTTTTTT

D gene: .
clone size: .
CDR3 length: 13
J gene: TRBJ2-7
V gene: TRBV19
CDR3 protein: CASQHRTLQQQYF
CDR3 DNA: TGTGCCAGTCAACACCGGACTCTCCAGCAGCAGTACTTC

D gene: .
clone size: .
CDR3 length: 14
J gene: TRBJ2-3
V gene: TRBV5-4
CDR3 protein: CASSGVGPTDTQYF
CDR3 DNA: TGTGCCAGCAGTGGGGTGGGGCCCACAGATACGCAGTATTTT

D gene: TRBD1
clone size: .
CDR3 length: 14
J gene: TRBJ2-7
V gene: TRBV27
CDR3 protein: CASSPGTGGYEQYF
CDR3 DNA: TGTGCCAGCAGTCCCGGGACAGGGGGTTACGAGCAGTACTTC

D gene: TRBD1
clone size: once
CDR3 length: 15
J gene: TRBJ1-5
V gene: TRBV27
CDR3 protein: CASSLGGQDNQPQHF
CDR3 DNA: TGTGCCAGCAGTTTGGGGGGACAGGACAATCAGCCCCAGCATTTT

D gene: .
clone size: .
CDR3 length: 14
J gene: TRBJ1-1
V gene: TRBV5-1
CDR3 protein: CASSLQGVDTEAFF
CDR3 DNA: TGCGCCAGCAGCTTACAGGGTGTGGACACTGAAGCTTTCTTT

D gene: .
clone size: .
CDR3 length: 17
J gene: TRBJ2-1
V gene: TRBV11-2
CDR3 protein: CASSLLKSIGRGDEQFF
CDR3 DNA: TGTGCCAGCAGCTTATTAAAGTCGATTGGCAGGGGGGATGAGCAGTTCTTC

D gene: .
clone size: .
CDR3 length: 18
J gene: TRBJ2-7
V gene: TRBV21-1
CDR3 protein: CASSKAPPGDRGVYEQYF
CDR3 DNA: TGTGCCAGCAGCAAAGCACCTCCAGGGGACAGGGGGGTCTACGAGCAGTACTTC

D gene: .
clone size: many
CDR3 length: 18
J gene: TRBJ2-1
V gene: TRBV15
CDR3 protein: CATSREISQGLLYNEQFF
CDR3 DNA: TGTGCCACCAGCAGAGAGATATCACAGGGATTACTCTACAATGAGCAGTTCTTC

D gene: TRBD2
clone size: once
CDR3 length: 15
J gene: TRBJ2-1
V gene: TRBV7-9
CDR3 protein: CASSPGLAGSNEQFF
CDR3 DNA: TGTGCCAGCAGCCCAGGACTAGCGGGAAGCAATGAGCAGTTCTTC

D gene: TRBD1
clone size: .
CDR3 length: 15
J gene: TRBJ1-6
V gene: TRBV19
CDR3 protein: CASSPPTGTNSPLHF
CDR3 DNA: TGTGCCAGTAGTCCGCCGACAGGGACGAATTCACCCCTCCACTTT

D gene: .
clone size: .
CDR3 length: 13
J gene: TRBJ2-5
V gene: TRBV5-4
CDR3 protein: CASSLDIEETQYF
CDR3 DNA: TGTGCCAGCAGCTTGGACATTGAAGAGACCCAGTACTTC

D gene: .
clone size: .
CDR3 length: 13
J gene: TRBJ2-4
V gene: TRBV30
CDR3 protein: CACQGLAKNIQYF
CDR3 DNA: TGTGCCTGTCAGGGACTAGCCAAAAACATTCAGTACTTC

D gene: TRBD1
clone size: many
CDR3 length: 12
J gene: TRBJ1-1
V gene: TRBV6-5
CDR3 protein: CASSLTGHEAFF
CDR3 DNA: TGTGCCAGCAGTTTGACAGGGCATGAAGCTTTCTTT

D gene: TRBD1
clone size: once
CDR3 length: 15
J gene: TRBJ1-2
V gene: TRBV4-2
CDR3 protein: CASSQDRAGGFGYTF
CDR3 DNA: TGTGCCAGCAGCCAAGATCGGGCAGGGGGCTTTGGCTACACCTTC

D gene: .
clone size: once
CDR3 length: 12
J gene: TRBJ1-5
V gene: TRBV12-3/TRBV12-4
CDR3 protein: CASSQSDQPQHF
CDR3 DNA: TGTGCCAGCAGCCAAAGCGATCAGCCCCAGCATTTT

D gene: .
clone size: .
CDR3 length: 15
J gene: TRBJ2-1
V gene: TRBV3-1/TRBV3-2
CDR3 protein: CASSPRRGSYNEQFF
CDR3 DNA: TGTGCCAGCAGCCCCCGACGCGGCTCCTACAATGAGCAGTTCTTC

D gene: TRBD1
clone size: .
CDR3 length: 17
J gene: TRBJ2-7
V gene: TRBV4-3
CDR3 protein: CASSQDWAGQGDYEQYF
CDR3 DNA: TGCGCCAGCAGCCAAGATTGGGCCGGACAGGGGGACTACGAGCAGTACTTC

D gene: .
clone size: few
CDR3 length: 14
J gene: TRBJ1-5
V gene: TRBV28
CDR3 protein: CASSSYRERQPQHF
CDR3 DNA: TGTGCCAGCAGCTCTTACAGGGAGAGGCAGCCCCAGCATTTT

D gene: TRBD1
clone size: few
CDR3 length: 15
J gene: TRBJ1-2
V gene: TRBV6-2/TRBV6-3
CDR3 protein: CASSSSRDRDYGYTF
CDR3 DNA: TGTGCCAGCAGTTCGTCCCGGGACAGAGACTATGGCTACACCTTC

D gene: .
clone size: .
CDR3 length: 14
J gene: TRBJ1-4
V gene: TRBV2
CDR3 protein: CASRREATNEKLFF
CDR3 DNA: TGTGCCAGCAGAAGGGAGGCAACTAATGAAAAACTGTTTTTT

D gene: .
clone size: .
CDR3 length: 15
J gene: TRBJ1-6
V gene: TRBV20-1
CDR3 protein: CSASRDLQGNSPLHF
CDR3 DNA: TGCAGTGCTAGTAGGGACCTACAGGGTAATTCACCCCTCCACTTT

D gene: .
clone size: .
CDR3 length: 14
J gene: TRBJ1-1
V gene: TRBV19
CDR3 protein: CASSPPHMNTEAFF
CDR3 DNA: TGTGCCAGTAGCCCACCCCACATGAACACTGAAGCTTTCTTT

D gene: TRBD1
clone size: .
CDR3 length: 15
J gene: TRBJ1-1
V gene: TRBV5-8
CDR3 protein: CASSYPGTANTEAFF
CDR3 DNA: TGTGCCAGCAGCTACCCCGGGACAGCGAACACTGAAGCTTTCTTT

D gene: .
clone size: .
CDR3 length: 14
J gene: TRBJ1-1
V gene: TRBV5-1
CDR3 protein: CASSLEGEGTEAFF
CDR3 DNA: TGCGCCAGCAGCTTGGAAGGGGAGGGGACTGAAGCTTTCTTT

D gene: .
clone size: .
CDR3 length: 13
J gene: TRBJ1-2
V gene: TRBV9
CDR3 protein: CASTGTPNYGYTF
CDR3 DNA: TGTGCCAGCACCGGGACACCGAACTATGGCTACACCTTC

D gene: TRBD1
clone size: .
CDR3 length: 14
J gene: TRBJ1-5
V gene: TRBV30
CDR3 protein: CAWSGQGGHQPQHF
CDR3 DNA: TGTGCCTGGAGCGGCCAGGGGGGACATCAGCCCCAGCATTTT

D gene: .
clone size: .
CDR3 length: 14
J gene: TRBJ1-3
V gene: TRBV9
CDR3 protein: CASSTQSAGNTIYF
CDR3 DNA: TGTGCCAGCAGCACGCAATCGGCTGGAAACACCATATATTTT

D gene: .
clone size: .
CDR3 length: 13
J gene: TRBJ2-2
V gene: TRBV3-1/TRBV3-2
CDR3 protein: CASSRARGGELFF
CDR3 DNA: TGTGCCAGCAGCCGAGCCAGGGGCGGGGAGCTGTTTTTT

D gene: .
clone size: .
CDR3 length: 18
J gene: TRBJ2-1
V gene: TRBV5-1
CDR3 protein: CASSSTALGRVIDNEQFF
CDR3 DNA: TGCGCCAGCAGCTCGACCGCCCTGGGCAGGGTTATTGACAATGAGCAGTTCTTC

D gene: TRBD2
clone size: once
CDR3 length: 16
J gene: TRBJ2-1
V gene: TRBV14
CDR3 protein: CASSQVSGGAGNEQFF
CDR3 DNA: TGTGCCAGCAGCCAAGTTAGCGGGGGGGCCGGGAATGAGCAGTTCTTC

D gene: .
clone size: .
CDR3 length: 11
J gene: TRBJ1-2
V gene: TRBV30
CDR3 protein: CAWSHVRGYTF
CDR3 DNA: TGTGCCTGGAGTCACGTGAGGGGCTACACCTTC

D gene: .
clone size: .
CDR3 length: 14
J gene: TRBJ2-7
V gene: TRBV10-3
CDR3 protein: CAISDGGLSYEQYF
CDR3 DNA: TGTGCCATCAGTGACGGGGGTTTATCCTACGAGCAGTACTTC

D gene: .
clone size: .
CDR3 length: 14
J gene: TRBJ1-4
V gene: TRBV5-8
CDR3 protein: CASSAGTANEKLFF
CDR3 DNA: TGTGCCAGCAGCGCCGGGACTGCTAATGAAAAACTGTTTTTT

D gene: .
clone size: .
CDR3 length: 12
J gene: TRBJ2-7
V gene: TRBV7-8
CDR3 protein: CASSPRDYEQYF
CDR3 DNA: TGTGCCAGCAGCCCCAGGGATTACGAGCAGTACTTC

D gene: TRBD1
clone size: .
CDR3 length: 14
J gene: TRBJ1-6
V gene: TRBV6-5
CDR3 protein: CASSYGTGVSPLHF
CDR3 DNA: TGTGCCAGCAGTTACGGGACAGGAGTATCACCCCTCCACTTT

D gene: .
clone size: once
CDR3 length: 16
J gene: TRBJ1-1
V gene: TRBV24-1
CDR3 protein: CATSDPARGLSTEAFF
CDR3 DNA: TGTGCCACCAGTGATCCGGCCCGAGGTTTATCCACTGAAGCTTTCTTT

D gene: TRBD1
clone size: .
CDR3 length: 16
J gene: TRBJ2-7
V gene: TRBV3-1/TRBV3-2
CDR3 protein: CASSQSWIDRVGEQYF
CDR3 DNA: TGTGCCAGCAGCCAGTCTTGGATCGACAGGGTAGGGGAGCAGTACTTC

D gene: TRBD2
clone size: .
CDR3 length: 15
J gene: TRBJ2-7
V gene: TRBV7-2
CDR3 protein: CASSDLLAGLYEQYF
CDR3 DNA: TGTGCCAGCAGCGACCTACTAGCGGGGCTCTACGAGCAGTACTTC

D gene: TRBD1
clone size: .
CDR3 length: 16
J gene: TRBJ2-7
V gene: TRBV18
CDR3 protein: CASSPPGAGGIYEQYF
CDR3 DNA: TGTGCCAGCTCTCCGCCCGGGGCAGGGGGCATATACGAGCAGTACTTC

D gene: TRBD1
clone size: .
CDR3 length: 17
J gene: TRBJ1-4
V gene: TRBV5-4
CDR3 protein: CASSLPGTGGSNEKLFF
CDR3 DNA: TGTGCCAGCAGCTTACCCGGGACAGGGGGATCTAATGAAAAACTGTTTTTT

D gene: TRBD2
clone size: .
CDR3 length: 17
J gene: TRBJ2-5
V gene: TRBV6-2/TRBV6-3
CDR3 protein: CASSPRTSTPPIETQYF
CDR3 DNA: TGTGCCAGCAGTCCGAGGACTAGCACCCCGCCAATTGAGACCCAGTACTTC

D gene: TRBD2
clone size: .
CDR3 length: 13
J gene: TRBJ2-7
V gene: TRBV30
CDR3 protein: CAWTGGGAYEQYF
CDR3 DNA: TGTGCCTGGACTGGGGGGGGAGCCTACGAGCAGTACTTC